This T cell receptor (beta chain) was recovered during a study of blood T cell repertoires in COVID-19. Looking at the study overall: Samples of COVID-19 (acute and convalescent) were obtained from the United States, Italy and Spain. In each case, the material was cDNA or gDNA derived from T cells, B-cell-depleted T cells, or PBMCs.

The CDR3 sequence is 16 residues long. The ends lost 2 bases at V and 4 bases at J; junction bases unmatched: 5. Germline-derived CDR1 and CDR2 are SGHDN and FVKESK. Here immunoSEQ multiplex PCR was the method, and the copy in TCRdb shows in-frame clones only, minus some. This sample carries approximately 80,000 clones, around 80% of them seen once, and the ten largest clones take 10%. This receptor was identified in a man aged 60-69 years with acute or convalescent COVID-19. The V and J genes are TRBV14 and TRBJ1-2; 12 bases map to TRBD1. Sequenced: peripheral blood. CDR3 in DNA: TGTGCCAGCAGCCAACTCGGGACAGGGGGCGCCTATGGCTACACCTTC. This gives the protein CASSQLGTGGAYGYTF. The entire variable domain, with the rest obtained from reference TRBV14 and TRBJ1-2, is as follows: EAGVTQFPSHSVIEKGQTVTLRCDPISGHDNLYWYRRVMGKEIKFLLHFVKESKQDESGMPNNRFLAERTGGTYSTLKVQPAELEDSGVYFCASSQLGTGGAYGYTFGSGTRLTVV.